These T cell receptor beta chains were read from a single sample in a study of CD8+ T cells in alopecia areata. Method: immunoSEQ multiplex PCR; TCRdb's copy keeps in-frame clones and lacks some. The sample has 90,000 to 120,000 clones, around 84% seen once. This sample comprised CD8+ T cells sorted from blood, obtained at week 24, from a patient treated with tofacitinib. The receptors were sampled from a human donor with alopecia areata. CDR3s include the opening cysteine and the closing phenylalanine or tryptophan. D genes are given only for firm matches. Size is stated for part of the rows, as once, few or many counts, or as a class when the clone is expanded.

j_call v_call clone_size d_call cdr3_aa cdr3_nt
TRBJ2-7 TRBV30 NA TRBD1 CAWCAPDRDNYEQYF TGTGCCTGGTGTGCCCCGGACAGGGATAACTACGAGCAGTACTTC
TRBJ1-5 TRBV5-6 NA NA CASSLKGVSHSNQPQHF TGTGCCAGCAGCTTGAAAGGAGTTTCCCATAGCAATCAGCCCCAGCATTTT
TRBJ2-7 TRBV11-2 NA TRBD2 CASSLEWATSGGSKQYF TGTGCCAGCAGCTTAGAGTGGGCGACTAGCGGGGGGAGCAAGCAGTACTTC
TRBJ2-7 TRBV29-1 NA TRBD1 CSVLDRGSYEQYF TGCAGCGTTCTGGACAGGGGTTCCTACGAGCAGTACTTC
TRBJ1-1 TRBV7-9 NA NA CASSLVPLGAEAFF TGTGCCAGCAGCTTAGTACCCCTGGGAGCTGAAGCTTTCTTT
TRBJ1-2 TRBV29-1 once NA CSVEGDTDGYTF TGCAGCGTTGAAGGGGACACCGATGGCTACACCTTC
TRBJ1-2 TRBV5-8 NA TRBD1 CASSPWTGEGYTF TGTGCCAGCAGCCCTTGGACAGGGGAAGGCTACACCTTC
TRBJ2-5 TRBV28 NA NA CASSRADENGETQYF TGTGCCAGCAGTCGGGCCGACGAGAACGGAGAGACCCAGTACTTC
TRBJ2-7 TRBV7-9 once NA CASSPMYEQYF TGTGCCAGCAGCCCTATGTACGAGCAGTACTTC
TRBJ1-5 TRBV4-1 NA NA CASSQIGGINQPQHF TGCGCCAGCAGCCAAATTGGGGGGATCAATCAGCCCCAGCATTTT
TRBJ2-5 TRBV23-1 NA TRBD1 CASSLNRDRAKETQYF TGCGCCAGCAGCCTCAATCGGGACAGGGCGAAAGAGACCCAGTACTTC
TRBJ2-3 TRBV14 few TRBD1 CASTQGRQGHSTDTQYF TGTGCCAGCACCCAAGGGCGACAGGGACATAGCACAGATACGCAGTATTTT
TRBJ1-2 TRBV6-5 NA NA CASSSTGLRPTGYTF TGTGCCAGCAGTTCCACGGGACTCCGTCCTACGGGCTACACCTTC
TRBJ2-1 TRBV29-1 NA TRBD2 CSVAYPGGHTQSSYNEQFF TGCAGCGTGGCATATCCGGGGGGGCATACGCAGAGCTCCTACAATGAGCAGTTCTTC
TRBJ2-7 TRBV7-9 few TRBD1 CAGGGQGLSEQYF TGTGCAGGAGGGGGACAGGGGCTGTCAGAGCAGTACTTC
TRBJ2-7 TRBV9 NA TRBD1 CASSVGSLDRGREQYF TGTGCCAGCAGCGTAGGCAGTCTGGACAGGGGGCGCGAGCAGTACTTC
TRBJ2-4 TRBV19 NA TRBD1 CASRKDRATKNIQYF TGTGCCAGTAGGAAGGACAGGGCGACCAAAAACATTCAGTACTTC
TRBJ2-1 TRBV29-1 once NA CSVVSPHRPNEQFF TGCAGCGTTGTTTCTCCTCACCGCCCCAATGAGCAGTTCTTC
TRBJ1-3 TRBV19 once NA CASGGSFRYGNTIYF TGTGCCAGCGGGGGATCCTTTCGGTATGGAAACACCATATATTTT
TRBJ2-7 TRBV5-1 NA NA CASSTDGSTYEQYF TGCGCCAGCAGCACGGACGGAAGCACCTACGAGCAGTACTTC
TRBJ2-7 TRBV4-2 once TRBD2 CASSLLGDYTYEQYF TGTGCCAGCAGCCTTCTGGGGGACTATACCTACGAGCAGTACTTC
TRBJ2-7 TRBV2 NA TRBD2 CASSMTSGYEQYF TGTGCCAGCAGTATGACTAGCGGATACGAGCAGTACTTC
TRBJ2-7 TRBV7-9 NA TRBD2 CASSPPGGVMDPYEQYF TGTGCCAGCAGCCCACCCGGGGGGGTAATGGACCCCTACGAGCAGTACTTC
TRBJ2-2 TRBV6-5 NA NA CASSYKGPPGELFF TGTGCCAGCAGTTACAAGGGACCCCCCGGGGAGCTGTTTTTT
TRBJ1-1 TRBV4-3 NA NA CASTWGSHTEAFF TGCGCCAGCACCTGGGGGTCGCACACTGAAGCTTTCTTT
TRBJ2-5 TRBV6-5 NA NA CASSYDRGLKTQYF TGTGCCAGCAGTTACGATCGGGGTTTGAAGACCCAGTACTTC
TRBJ2-4 TRBV7-9 few TRBD1 CASSLGDRAPLQYF TGTGCCAGCAGCTTAGGAGACAGGGCCCCCCTTCAGTACTTC
TRBJ1-1 TRBV27 NA TRBD1 CASSRLQGARNTEAFF TGTGCCAGCAGCCGCCTTCAGGGGGCGAGGAACACTGAAGCTTTCTTT
TRBJ2-1 TRBV14 NA TRBD2 CASSQEEGAGAANEQFF TGTGCCAGCAGCCAAGAGGAGGGAGCGGGGGCGGCCAATGAGCAGTTCTTC